This TCR beta chain appears in the sequencing data of a study of metastatic and nonmetastatic thyroid tumors. CDR3 length: 12 residues. V was cut by 1 base and J by 6 bases, with 6 bases left in between. This clone was recorded a few times. Its antigen is as yet unknown. Each patient came to thyroid surgery without any prior treatment (of any kind). TCRdb reassembled clones from the PCR reads with MiXCR. The table lists 25,000 to 35,000 clones, 10% to 14% of them singletons. Study-level points and caveats: TCR beta diversity was reportedly significantly higher in malignant thyroid tumors than benign nodules, in blood and tumor.

Sequencing was done on a sample of blood. The source is a female donor with papillary thyroid cancer or a benign thyroid nodule (not recorded which). Some clones in this sample may be carry-over from other donors' samples. V and J are TRBV12-3 or TRBV12-4 and TRBJ1-2; no firm D call. CDR3 residues: CASSLGLDGYTF. In DNA form, the CDR3 reads TGTGCCAGCAGTTTAGGCCTAGATGGCTACACCTTC.